These T cell receptor beta chains were read from a single sample in a study of immune characterization of retroperitoneal liposarcoma. MiXCR, run by TCRdb on the PCR reads, gives a single entry per CDR3 protein. This sample carries under 11,000 distinct CDR3 sequences, roughly 20% of them seen once, and the ten largest clones take around 9%. Input material: blood. The source of these receptors is a female donor with retroperitoneal liposarcoma. The CDR3 runs from the conserved cysteine through the conserved F or W. Each record gives: V gene, D gene, clone size, J gene, CDR3 protein, CDR3 DNA. The D gene is left open where the match is weak. Not every row has a clone size; where given, it reads once, few, many or a size class.

V: TRBV11-2; D: TRBD1; size: medium-sized; J: TRBJ1-1; CDR3: CASSPGTGPPEAFF; DNA: TGTGCCAGCAGCCCAGGGACAGGGCCTCCTGAAGCTTTCTTT
V: TRBV25-1; D: .; size: .; J: TRBJ2-3; CDR3: CASSELVRYTDTQYF; DNA: TGTGCCAGCAGTGAATTGGTCAGGTACACAGATACGCAGTATTTT
V: TRBV6-1; D: .; size: many; J: TRBJ2-7; CDR3: CASTNRGRSKSSYEQYF; DNA: TGTGCCAGCACCAACAGAGGTAGATCCAAATCCTCCTACGAGCAGTACTTC
V: TRBV6-1; D: .; size: .; J: TRBJ2-7; CDR3: CASSGDRLLNEQYF; DNA: TGTGCCAGCAGTGGAGACAGGCTCCTAAACGAGCAGTACTTC
V: TRBV7-2; D: TRBD1; size: medium-sized; J: TRBJ2-1; CDR3: CASSLVARQGQGTQFF; DNA: TGTGCCAGCAGCTTAGTTGCGAGACAGGGACAGGGGACCCAGTTCTTC
V: TRBV12-3/TRBV12-4; D: .; size: .; J: TRBJ1-4; CDR3: CASSPIGVVEKLFF; DNA: TGTGCCAGCAGCCCAATAGGGGTTGTTGAAAAACTGTTTTTT
V: TRBV12-3/TRBV12-4; D: .; size: .; J: TRBJ1-5; CDR3: CASTTGSNQPQHF; DNA: TGTGCCAGCACTACCGGGAGCAATCAGCCCCAGCATTTT
V: TRBV27; D: .; size: medium-sized; J: TRBJ2-1; CDR3: CASSLSEYKYNEQFF; DNA: TGTGCCAGCAGTTTATCTGAGTACAAGTACAATGAGCAGTTCTTC
V: TRBV10-1; D: .; size: many; J: TRBJ1-1; CDR3: CASSDSFTLLNTEAFF; DNA: TGCGCCAGCAGTGATAGTTTTACCTTACTGAACACTGAAGCTTTCTTT
V: TRBV12-3/TRBV12-4; D: TRBD2; size: many; J: TRBJ2-3; CDR3: CASIAAGELVNTQYF; DNA: TGTGCCAGCATTGCAGCGGGAGAATTAGTTAATACGCAGTATTTT
V: TRBV12-3/TRBV12-4; D: TRBD1; size: few; J: TRBJ1-1; CDR3: CASTWDRDRTEAFF; DNA: TGTGCCAGCACCTGGGACAGGGATAGGACTGAAGCTTTCTTT
V: TRBV11-1; D: .; size: few; J: TRBJ2-1; CDR3: CASSLEGGQFF; DNA: TGTGCCAGCAGCTTAGAAGGTGGGCAGTTCTTC
V: TRBV7-8; D: TRBD1; size: .; J: TRBJ2-2; CDR3: CAHEGAGTGELFF; DNA: TGTGCCCACGAGGGGGCTGGGACCGGGGAGCTGTTTTTT
V: TRBV12-3/TRBV12-4; D: .; size: medium-sized; J: TRBJ2-2; CDR3: CASTMQPNTGELFF; DNA: TGTGCCAGCACCATGCAACCTAACACCGGGGAGCTGTTTTTT
V: TRBV12-3/TRBV12-4; D: .; size: .; J: TRBJ2-1; CDR3: CASTFRTRGISSYNEQFF; DNA: TGTGCCAGCACCTTCCGGACCCGAGGGATTAGCTCCTACAATGAGCAGTTCTTC
V: TRBV6-1; D: .; size: many; J: TRBJ1-1; CDR3: CASSKAGITEAFF; DNA: TGTGCCAGCAGCAAGGCAGGTATCACTGAAGCTTTCTTT
V: TRBV5-6; D: TRBD2; size: .; J: TRBJ2-1; CDR3: CASSPGTSGANEQFF; DNA: TGTGCCAGCAGCCCCGGGACTAGCGGGGCCAATGAGCAGTTCTTC
V: TRBV19; D: TRBD1; size: .; J: TRBJ1-2; CDR3: CASTLTGGGGYTF; DNA: TGTGCCAGTACTTTAACAGGGGGCGGAGGCTACACCTTC
V: TRBV12-3/TRBV12-4; D: TRBD2; size: many; J: TRBJ2-1; CDR3: CASSQLAGEYNEQFF; DNA: TGTGCCAGCAGCCAACTAGCGGGAGAATACAATGAGCAGTTCTTC
V: TRBV6-5; D: .; size: few; J: TRBJ2-2; CDR3: CASSHRASPRLRTGELFF; DNA: TGTGCCAGCAGTCACCGGGCTTCACCACGGTTGAGAACCGGGGAGCTGTTTTTT
V: TRBV12-3/TRBV12-4; D: .; size: medium-sized; J: TRBJ2-7; CDR3: CASSPDLGRGEQYF; DNA: TGTGCCAGCAGTCCGGACTTGGGTCGGGGCGAGCAGTACTTC
V: TRBV6-1; D: TRBD1; size: .; J: TRBJ1-5; CDR3: CASAGTAMTQPQHF; DNA: TGTGCCAGCGCCGGGACAGCGATGACTCAGCCCCAGCATTTT
V: TRBV12-3/TRBV12-4; D: .; size: many; J: TRBJ2-6; CDR3: CASRHGRTGANVLTF; DNA: TGTGCCAGCAGACACGGACGAACGGGGGCCAACGTCCTGACTTTC
V: TRBV28; D: .; size: .; J: TRBJ1-2; CDR3: CASSSGTSVYGYTF; DNA: TGTGCCAGCAGTTCCGGGACAAGTGTATATGGCTACACCTTC
V: TRBV4-1; D: TRBD1; size: .; J: TRBJ2-5; CDR3: CASSQDRSRETQYF; DNA: TGCGCCAGCAGCCAGGACAGGTCCAGGGAGACCCAGTACTTC
V: TRBV3-1; D: .; size: .; J: TRBJ2-1; CDR3: CASSQAQEQFF; DNA: TGTGCCAGCAGCCAAGCGCAAGAGCAGTTCTTC
V: TRBV6-1; D: TRBD1; size: few; J: TRBJ2-4; CDR3: CASSAPQGAGAKNIQYF; DNA: TGTGCCAGCAGTGCCCCCCAGGGGGCTGGGGCCAAAAACATTCAGTACTTC
V: TRBV6-6; D: .; size: many; J: TRBJ2-5; CDR3: CASSYDTLETQYF; DNA: TGTGCCAGCAGTTACGACACTCTCGAGACCCAGTACTTC
V: TRBV10-3; D: TRBD1; size: .; J: TRBJ2-1; CDR3: CAISPRLQGASYNEQFF; DNA: TGTGCCATCAGCCCTCGTCTACAGGGGGCGTCCTACAATGAGCAGTTCTTC
V: TRBV4-1; D: TRBD2; size: once; J: TRBJ2-3; CDR3: CASSQAGTKRDTQYF; DNA: TGCGCCAGCAGCCAAGCCGGGACTAAAAGGGATACGCAGTATTTT
V: TRBV6-1; D: .; size: medium-sized; J: TRBJ2-3; CDR3: CASRISSVLSTDTQYF; DNA: TGTGCCAGCAGGATCTCTAGCGTTCTTAGCACAGATACGCAGTATTTT
V: TRBV4-2; D: TRBD2; size: .; J: TRBJ2-1; CDR3: CVSSQTGTSVNNEQFF; DNA: TGTGTCAGCAGCCAAACCGGGACTAGCGTAAACAATGAGCAGTTCTTC
V: TRBV7-2; D: TRBD2; size: few; J: TRBJ2-2; CDR3: CASSFRRERTGELFF; DNA: TGTGCCAGCAGCTTTCGGCGGGAGCGGACCGGGGAGCTGTTTTTT
V: TRBV12-3/TRBV12-4; D: .; size: medium-sized; J: TRBJ2-6; CDR3: CASTFMSGANVLTF; DNA: TGTGCCAGCACCTTCATGTCGGGGGCCAACGTCCTGACTTTC
V: TRBV7-3; D: .; size: medium-sized; J: TRBJ2-3; CDR3: CASSLNKGGTQYF; DNA: TGTGCCAGCAGCTTAAATAAGGGGGGTACGCAGTATTTT
V: TRBV7-8; D: .; size: many; J: TRBJ2-6; CDR3: CASSLEARAGGANVLTF; DNA: TGTGCCAGCAGCTTAGAGGCCAGGGCGGGTGGGGCCAACGTCCTGACTTTC
V: TRBV27; D: TRBD2; size: few; J: TRBJ2-1; CDR3: CASNPLSLATSYNEQFF; DNA: TGTGCCAGCAATCCCCTCTCACTAGCGACCTCCTACAATGAGCAGTTCTTC
V: TRBV7-8; D: TRBD2; size: few; J: TRBJ2-3; CDR3: CASMGGSADTQYF; DNA: TGTGCCAGCATGGGAGGGAGCGCAGATACGCAGTATTTT
V: TRBV7-6; D: .; size: .; J: TRBJ2-5; CDR3: CASSFGLSGGETQYF; DNA: TGTGCCAGCAGCTTCGGACTGAGTGGGGGGGAGACCCAGTACTTC
V: TRBV6-6; D: TRBD2; size: once; J: TRBJ2-1; CDR3: CASSVGGMSEQFF; DNA: TGTGCCAGCAGTGTCGGGGGGATGAGTGAGCAGTTCTTC
V: TRBV5-1; D: TRBD2; size: .; J: TRBJ2-3; CDR3: CASSEGLASTDTQYF; DNA: TGCGCCAGCAGCGAAGGACTAGCTAGCACAGATACGCAGTATTTT
V: TRBV4-1; D: .; size: .; J: TRBJ2-2; CDR3: CASSQRGQFANTGELFF; DNA: TGCGCCAGCAGCCAACGAGGACAGTTCGCGAACACCGGGGAGCTGTTTTTT
V: TRBV27; D: .; size: medium-sized; J: TRBJ2-5; CDR3: CASSSGAVSEAQYF; DNA: TGTGCCAGCAGTTCGGGGGCAGTAAGTGAGGCCCAGTACTTC
V: TRBV6-4; D: TRBD2; size: many; J: TRBJ2-1; CDR3: CASTPSVGGRHEQFF; DNA: TGTGCCAGCACTCCCTCCGTTGGCGGGAGGCATGAGCAGTTCTTC
V: TRBV20-1; D: TRBD2; size: few; J: TRBJ2-7; CDR3: CSAEREGSYEQYF; DNA: TGCAGTGCCGAGCGGGAGGGCTCGTACGAGCAGTACTTC
V: TRBV5-1; D: .; size: many; J: TRBJ2-3; CDR3: CASSLGGPDTQYF; DNA: TGCGCCAGCAGCTTAGGGGGACCAGATACGCAGTATTTT